This T cell receptor beta chain was captured by sequencing in a study of read filtering for tumor transcriptome and immune sequencing (dated by TCRdb to about 2020). Turning to the overall study: The cohort consisted of about 18 male and approximately 15 female patients, with a mean age of approximately 66 years and an age range of about 47 to 90. By revised international staging, eight or nine patients were R-ISS I, around 15 were R-ISS II and 6 or 7 were R-ISS III. After DNase treatment, whole-transcriptome libraries were prepared with the TruSeq RNA Access Library Prep Kit. Per sample, about 4.05 to 10.27 million TCR-region mapped reads were obtained with IR-seq, compared with only about 80 to 1,400 with RNA-seq. The study compared TCR repertoires from targeted immune repertoire sequencing and bulk whole-transcriptome sequencing run on the same bone marrow samples. As a main aim, a read-filtering strategy for immune repertoire data was addressed, with the specific question being whether clonotypes supported by a single read should be removed. On the study overall, not on this receptor specifically: When single-read clonotypes were removed, the proportions of shared clonotypes in IR-seq and RNA-seq correlated more strongly. Compared with RNA-seq, IR-seq captured clonotypes at much greater depth and more reliably, and a smaller IR-seq throughput was enough to identify most of the shared clonotypes. The sorted CD138-negative fraction was a mixed bone marrow immune population, not purified T cells. In IR-seq, single-read clonotypes were about 81.9% of clonotypes but approximately 3.7% of total reads; in RNA-seq they were over 65% of clonotypes and 44.6% of reads.

Every patient had bone marrow sampled at the time of active disease. Ficoll-Hypaque density gradient centrifugation was used to isolate the bone marrow mononuclear cells. Myeloma plasma cells were removed and CD138-negative cells were obtained by negative selection following labeling with CD138 magnetic microbeads on a MACS separator. Flow cytometry with CD138 antibodies on an Attune NxT was used to check how pure the isolated cells were. Total RNA was extracted using TRIzol reagent and was quantified on a NanoDrop spectrophotometer. For each patient, the CD138-negative bone marrow sample underwent paired RNA-seq and IR-seq. Starting from 400 ng RNA, TCR libraries were constructed with the Immunoverse kit using molecular barcoded adaptors that cover the alpha/delta and beta/gamma chains. TCR library preparation was performed with the same RNA that was used for transcriptome sequencing. An Illumina HiSeq 4000 with 2 x 150 cycles was used to sequence the TCR libraries. Processing in the source paper ran as follows. TCR reads were aligned to human V, D, J and C references and assembled into CDR3 clonotypes with MiXCR, including quality filtering and error correction. Clonotype counts and gene usage diversity were analyzed with the tcR package in R. For inspection of raw mapping reads, RNA-seq reads were mapped by STAR aligner version 2.5.3a onto GRCh37 of the human genome. IR-seq fastq files were randomly downsampled with Seqtk 1.3 to test the effect of sequencing depth on detected clonotypes. The raw public data were reprocessed by TCRdb itself: fastp quality trimming at Q25, MiXCR clonotype calling, in-frame beta chains only. Entries are consolidated by CDR3 protein sequence, retaining the most common genes and DNA. TCRdb's processing, not the authors' own work, is the source of the V and J calls. For this sample the table gives 100,000 to 150,000 distinct CDR3 sequences, of which over 10% were detected only once. The ten largest clones capture approximately 10% of the sample.

Only one count was recorded for this clonotype. What this receptor recognizes is not known. Base qualities were left out, and no much larger clone turns up one base away. A lone read gives weak evidence. The sample was a population of CD138-negative cells sorted from bone marrow. This specimen's cell subset or site label, interpreted: bone marrow mononuclear cells depleted of CD138+ plasma/myeloma cells by negative magnetic selection. The receptor's source is a donor aged 40 or older with multiple myeloma.

The CDR3 is CSALLAGDGLSKNIQYF. The sequenced DNA: TGCAGTGCTCTCCTAGCGGGAGACGGATTATCCAAAAACATTCAGTACTTC. The chain was built from TRBV20-1 and TRBJ2-4, with TRBD2 identical over 10 junction bases. The CDR3 measures 17 amino acids from cysteine to phenylalanine. The read is trimmed to its CDR3 DNA, 51 bases read in frame from base 1. V is pruned by 5 bases and J by 2 bases, leaving 12 bases of the junction without a gene match. Per the germline V gene (reference sequence), DFQATT is the CDR1 and SNEGSKA is the CDR2.